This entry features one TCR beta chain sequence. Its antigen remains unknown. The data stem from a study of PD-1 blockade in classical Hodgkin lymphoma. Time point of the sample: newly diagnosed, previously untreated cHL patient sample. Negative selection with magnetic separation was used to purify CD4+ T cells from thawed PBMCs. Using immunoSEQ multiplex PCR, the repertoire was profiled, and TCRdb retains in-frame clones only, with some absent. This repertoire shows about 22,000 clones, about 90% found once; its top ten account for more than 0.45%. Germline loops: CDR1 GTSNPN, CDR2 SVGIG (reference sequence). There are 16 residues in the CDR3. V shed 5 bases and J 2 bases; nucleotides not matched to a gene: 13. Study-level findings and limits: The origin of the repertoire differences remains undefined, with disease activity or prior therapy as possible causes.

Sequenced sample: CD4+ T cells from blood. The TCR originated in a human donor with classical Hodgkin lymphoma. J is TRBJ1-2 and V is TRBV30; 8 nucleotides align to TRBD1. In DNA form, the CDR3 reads TGTGCCTGGTTGGGCGTGACAGGGGAGAGGAACTATGGCTACACCTTC. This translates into CAWLGVTGERNYGYTF. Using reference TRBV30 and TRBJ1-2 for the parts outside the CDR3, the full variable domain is SQTIHQWPATLVQPVGSPLSLECTVEGTSNPNLYWYRQAAGRGLQLLFYSVGIGQISSEVPQNLSASRPQDRQFILSSKKLLLSDSGFYLCAWLGVTGERNYGYTFGSGTRLTVV.